This T cell receptor beta chain was found in a study of T-cell reconstitution after alpha-beta-depleted transplantation in children. A few counts support this clonotype. A library of TCRbeta sequences, prepared with unique molecular identifiers, was generated. One entry per CDR3 protein results from TCRdb running MiXCR on the PCR reads. This table has under 350,000 distinct CDR3 sequences, 9.9% appearing once. Germline values: CDR1 SGHRS, CDR2 YFSETQ. Trimming stripped 0 bases from V and 4 bases from J, with 13 bases between. This CDR3 comprises 15 residues. The TCR originated in a human donor who donated a stem cell graft to a child with SCID. The J gene is TRBJ1-1, the V gene TRBV5-1; D is undetermined. Sequences were derived from PBMCs from the stem cell graft donor, sampled from the stem cell graft. The CDR3 region has the DNA TGCGCCAGCAGCTTGGCTCTGTTACAAGGCACTGAAGCTTTCTTT. This encodes CASSLALLQGTEAFF.